These 27 T cell receptor beta chains originate from one sample sequenced in a study of PD-1 blockade in mismatch repair-deficient tumors. Assay used: immunoSEQ multiplex PCR; TCRdb lists only in-frame clones, some missing. The data contain roughly 120,000 clones, 88% of them singletons. Sequenced here: peripheral blood, sampled approximately 69 weeks after starting pembrolizumab. These TCRs come from an adult with mismatch repair-deficient cancer.

V usage is TRBV15 and J usage is TRBJ2-3, with D tentatively TRBD2 (6 bases). The CDR3 consists of 14 residues. The V gene lost 6 bases and the J gene lost 0 bases, with 10 bases spanning the gap. The germline CDR1 and CDR2 sequences are LNHNV and YYDKDF (reference sequence). CDR3 sequence: CATRRDSSTDTQYF. DNA of the CDR3: TGTGCCACCAGACGGGACTCAAGCACAGATACGCAGTATTTT.

V and J are TRBV5-1 and TRBJ2-7; possible D gene TRBD2, 5 bases. V lost 2 bases, J lost 0 bases, and 6 bases lay in between. The CDR3 contains 13 residues. From germline, CDR1 is SGHRS and CDR2 YFSETQ. The CDR3 DNA is TGCGCCAGCAGCTTAGGGAGCTCCTACGAGCAGTACTTC. Residues: CASSLGSSYEQYF. Complete variable domain (other parts from reference TRBV5-1 and TRBJ2-7): KAGVTQTPRYLIKTRGQQVTLSCSPISGHRSVSWYQQTPGQGLQFLFEYFSETQRNKGNFPGRFSGRQFSNSRSEMNVSTLELGDSALYLCASSLGSSYEQYFGPGTRLTVT.

V is TRBV6-5 and J is TRBJ2-5; either TRBD1 or TRBD2 may fit D (5 bases each). The CDR3 consists of 14 residues. V was trimmed by 1 base and J by 0 bases, leaving 6 bases between them. The germline V gene encodes CDR1 MNHEY and CDR2 SVGAGI. The CDR3 sequence is CASSYWDDQETQYF. The CDR3 DNA follows: TGTGCCAGCAGTTACTGGGACGACCAAGAGACCCAGTACTTC.

The rearrangement links TRBV14 to TRBJ1-1; 7 positions agree with TRBD1. The CDR3 has 15 residues. The V gene's germline CDR1 is SGHDN and CDR2 FVKESK. V shed 4 bases and J 0 bases; nucleotides not matched to a gene: 5. The CDR3 protein is CASSPAGTVNTEAFF. CDR3 bases: TGTGCCAGCAGCCCCGCCGGGACAGTGAACACTGAAGCTTTCTTT. The full variable domain, its missing parts supplied by reference TRBV14 and TRBJ1-1, is EAGVTQFPSHSVIEKGQTVTLRCDPISGHDNLYWYRRVMGKEIKFLLHFVKESKQDESGMPNNRFLAERTGGTYSTLKVQPAELEDSGVYFCASSPAGTVNTEAFFGQGTRLTVV.

CDR3 sequence reads: CASSLEAGTFNEQFF. As DNA, the CDR3 is TGTGCCAGCAGCTTGGAAGCGGGAACTTTCAATGAGCAGTTCTTC. The chain combines TRBV7-9 with TRBJ2-1; 7 bases agree with TRBD2. The germline CDR1 and CDR2 sequences are SEHNR and FQNEAQ (reference sequence). The CDR3 runs to 15 residues. The V segment lost 3 bases and the J segment 6 bases; nucleotides outside the gene matches: 8.

The rearrangement joins TRBV5-8 to TRBJ2-2; TRBD1 matches 7 bases. Trimming took 4 bases from V and 7 from J; bases not matched to a gene: 10. CDR3 length equals 15 residues. The V gene's germline CDR1 is SGHTS and CDR2 YDEGEE. CDR3 DNA: TGTGCCAGCAGCAGTGGGACAGTCGGTGGCGGGGAGCTGTTTTTT. Translating gives CASSSGTVGGGELFF.

The J gene is TRBJ2-1, the V gene TRBV9; D uncertain. Between the trimmed V and J ends, which lost 0 bases and 6 bases, there was a span of 7 bases. Germline lookup yields CDR1 SGDLS and CDR2 YYNGEE. The CDR3 has 13 amino acids. The CDR3 loop reads CASSVGMGNEQFF. The DNA for the CDR3 is TGTGCCAGCAGCGTAGGCATGGGCAATGAGCAGTTCTTC.

This chain uses TRBV4-1 with TRBJ2-5; 13 bases match TRBD2. CDR1 is MGHRA and CDR2 is YSYEKL in the germline V gene. This CDR3 is built from 19 residues. V lost 0 bases to trimming and J lost 0 bases; unmatched junction nucleotides: 7. Here the CDR3 DNA reads TGCGCCAGCAGCCAAGAGGGGACTAGCGGGACTGAGTACCAAGAGACCCAGTACTTC. Translating gives CASSQEGTSGTEYQETQYF.

The chain links TRBV23-1 to TRBJ2-3; a possible D gene is TRBD1 (6 bases). TRBV23-1 is placed among ORFs of uncertain function. V was clipped by 4 bases and J by 0 bases, with 11 bases between them. CDR3 length: 15 amino acids. The CDR3 nucleotides read TGCGCCAGCAGTCGACCGACAGGAAGCACAGATACGCAGTATTTT. As protein: CASSRPTGSTDTQYF.

V and J are TRBV28 and TRBJ2-7; 7 bases agree with TRBD1. V lost 5 bases, J lost 2 bases, and 9 bases stayed unmatched. This CDR3 is 15 amino acids long. The germline gives CDR1 MDHEN, CDR2 SYDVKM. The CDR3 loop is CASSPSGQVTYEQYF. DNA of the CDR3: TGTGCCAGCAGTCCCTCCGGACAGGTGACCTACGAGCAGTACTTC.

This clone came up once. The V gene is TRBV10-3, the J gene TRBJ2-3, with D uncertain. CDR1 is ENHRY and CDR2 is SYGVKD in the germline V gene. The CDR3 has 14 residues. V was trimmed by 7 bases and J by 0 bases, leaving 11 bases between them. CDR3 nucleotides: TGTGCCATCAACGTCGACGGTAGCACAGATACGCAGTATTTT. Protein sequence: CAINVDGSTDTQYF.

This clone occurred a few times. The chain combines TRBV7-3 with TRBJ2-3, with D possibly matching TRBD2 (6 bases). Trimming removed 4 bases at V and 2 bases at J, with 13 bases between. Germline V lookup: CDR1 SGHTA, CDR2 FQGTGA. The CDR3 extends over 15 amino acids. The CDR3 sequence: CASSWTGDFTDTQYF. DNA of the CDR3: TGTGCCAGCAGCTGGACGGGAGACTTCACAGATACGCAGTATTTT.

The chain links TRBV4-1 to TRBJ2-5; TRBD2 aligns across 16 bases. Unmatched junction bases numbered 6, after V lost 5 bases and J lost 3 bases. Germline V gives CDR1 MGHRA, CDR2 YSYEKL. The CDR3 extends over 17 amino acids. The CDR3 protein is CASSGGLAGGPKETQYF. CDR3 nucleotide sequence: TGCGCCAGCAGCGGGGGACTAGCGGGAGGGCCGAAAGAGACCCAGTACTTC.

The rearrangement uses TRBV6-6 and TRBJ2-4; D could derive from TRBD1 or TRBD2 (6 bases each). This CDR3 contains 15 residues. Germline V gene data show CDR1 as MNHNY and CDR2 as SVGAGI (reference sequence). V lost 6 bases, J lost 3 bases, and 15 bases lay in between. The CDR3 loop is CASSPSGGLKNIQYF. The DNA of the CDR3 is TGTGCCAGCAGCCCAAGTGGGGGGCTCAAAAACATTCAGTACTTC.

This chain uses TRBV4-2 with TRBJ2-1; TRBD1 is a possible D gene (5 bases). V was shortened by 1 base and J by 8 bases, with 6 bases between the two germline ends. Germline-derived CDR1 and CDR2 are LGHNA and YNFKEQ. The CDR3 is 12 amino acids. The CDR3 here is CASSQVQDEQFF. The CDR3 region has the DNA TGTGCCAGCAGCCAAGTACAGGATGAGCAGTTCTTC.

The chain combines TRBV9 with TRBJ2-1, with 8 bases matching TRBD2. CDR1 is SGDLS and CDR2 is YYNGEE in the germline V gene. This CDR3 spans 15 amino acids. J lost 3 bases, V lost 4 bases, and 6 bases had no gene match. For the CDR3, the DNA is TGTGCCAGCAGCACTCGGGGGGGCTTCTACAATGAGCAGTTCTTC. Its protein is CASSTRGGFYNEQFF.

V usage is TRBV19 and J usage is TRBJ2-2; D call uncertain. The CDR3 spans 15 residues. The germline V and J ends were trimmed by 3 bases and 0 bases, with 8 bases remaining between them. Germline V gene sequence: CDR1 LNHDA, CDR2 SQIVND (reference sequence). CDR3 DNA: TGTGCCAGTAGTATCCCCAGGACGAACACCGGGGAGCTGTTTTTT. Protein sequence: CASSIPRTNTGELFF.

This clone was counted a single time. The chain employs TRBV11-2 and TRBJ2-7; TRBD2 is a possible D gene (6 bases). The CDR3 totals 14 residues. V was cut by 6 bases and J by 2 bases, with 14 bases left in between. Per the germline V gene, CDR1 is SGHAT and CDR2 is FQNNGV. CDR3: CASRGTPTPYEQYF. The CDR3 DNA reads TGTGCCAGCAGAGGGACTCCAACCCCCTACGAGCAGTACTTC.

This clone was recorded only once. V gene TRBV30 combines with J gene TRBJ2-7; 7 nucleotides align to TRBD1. V lost 2 bases to trimming and J lost 1 base; unmatched junction nucleotides: 5. This CDR3 is 14 amino acids long. Looked up from germline, CDR1 is GTSNPN and CDR2 is SVGIG (reference sequence). CDR3 in DNA: TGTGCCTGGAGTAATTGGGACAGTTCCTACGAGCAGTACTTC. Its translation: CAWSNWDSSYEQYF.

The chain uses TRBV28 and TRBJ2-1; either TRBD1 or TRBD2 may supply D (5 bases each). V lost 4 bases and J 4 bases, leaving 17 bases between the germline ends. The CDR3 contains 16 residues. Germline CDR1 is MDHEN and CDR2 is SYDVKM. CDR3 sequence: CASSSSPGASYNEQFF. The CDR3 DNA reads as TGTGCCAGCAGTTCCTCGCCCGGGGCTAGTTACAATGAGCAGTTCTTC.

The chain is built from TRBV2 and TRBJ2-1; 13 bases are a match to TRBD2. Per the germline V gene, CDR1 is SNHLY and CDR2 is FYNNEI. V was pared by 5 bases and J by 13 bases, with 11 bases of the junction left unmatched. This CDR3 contains 15 residues. CDR3: CASSQLGTSGEHQFF. The CDR3 DNA reads TGTGCCAGCAGTCAATTGGGGACTAGCGGGGAACATCAGTTCTTC.

J is TRBJ1-5 and V is TRBV2, with TRBD1 matching over 8 bases. The CDR3 is made up of 16 amino acids. The germline CDR1 and CDR2 sequences are SNHLY and FYNNEI. The J segment lost 0 bases and the V segment lost 8 bases, leaving 9 bases of the junction unmatched. The CDR3: CASDGQGRYSNQPQHF. The CDR3 DNA sequence: TGTGCCAGCGATGGACAGGGACGATATAGCAATCAGCCCCAGCATTTT.

This chain uses TRBV7-9 with TRBJ2-7, with D unresolved. V lost 5 bases to trimming and J lost 2 bases, with 7 bases between them. This CDR3 is built from 12 residues. CDR1 is SEHNR and CDR2 is FQNEAQ in the germline V gene (reference sequence). CDR3 bases: TGTGCCAGCAGCCTCCGACCCTACGAGCAGTACTTC. This codes for CASSLRPYEQYF.

The rearrangement links TRBV7-6 to TRBJ2-1, with D hard to call. The CDR3 has 14 residues. Looked up from germline, CDR1 is SGHVS and CDR2 is FNYEAQ. The V gene lost 1 base and the J gene lost 1 base, with 5 bases spanning the gap. CDR3 sequence reads: CASSLVASYNEQFF. The CDR3 DNA is TGTGCCAGCAGCTTAGTTGCATCCTACAATGAGCAGTTCTTC. Full variable domain (outside the CDR3, taken from reference TRBV7-6 and TRBJ2-1): GAGVSQSPRYKVTKRGQDVALRCDPISGHVSLYWYRQALGQGPEFLTYFNYEAQQDKSGLPNDRFSAERPEGSISTLTIQRTEQRDSAMYRCASSLVASYNEQFFGPGTRLTVL.

V and J are TRBV7-8 and TRBJ2-7; 9 bases agree with TRBD2. The ends lost 2 bases at V and 12 bases at J; junction bases unmatched: 5. The CDR3 sequence is 12 residues long. Germline V lookup: CDR1 SGHVS, CDR2 FQNEAQ. CDR3 region: CASSLFLAGVYF. The CDR3 nucleotides are TGTGCCAGCAGCTTATTTTTAGCGGGAGTGTACTTC.

This clone was seen just once. The chain has TRBV5-4 and TRBJ2-7, with D possibly matching TRBD2 (5 bases). Germline lookup yields CDR1 SGHNT and CDR2 YYREEE (reference sequence). The ends were cut back, 3 bases at V and 2 bases at J, with 15 bases in the middle. The CDR3 length is 15 residues. Here the CDR3 reads CASSSDSRPAYEQYF. CDR3 coding DNA: TGTGCCAGCAGCTCGGACTCACGCCCAGCCTACGAGCAGTACTTC.

This chain links TRBV5-6 with TRBJ2-7, with D unresolved. The CDR3 loop spans 11 amino acids. Germline V gene data show CDR1 as SGHDT and CDR2 as YYEEEE. V shed 3 bases and J shed 2 bases, with 3 bases lying between them. CDR3 DNA sequence: TGTGCCAGCAGCTCGACCTACGAGCAGTACTTC. Translation gives CASSSTYEQYF.